This entry concerns a single T cell receptor (beta chain). Its antigen is as yet unknown. TCRdb re-called the 5' RACE reads with MiXCR, one entry per CDR3 protein. The sample comprises 350,000 to 450,000 distinct CDR3 sequences, roughly a quarter of which are singletons, and 0.89% rests with the top ten. The data were obtained in a study of CD8 T cells in ankylosing spondylitis. Overall study results and limits: Ankylosing spondylitis blood appeared to carry a characteristic TCR beta motif of several highly homologous variants. Disease-linked clones were CD8+ and relatively rare in peripheral blood.

The CDR3 is made up of 15 amino acids. V lost 1 base and J 3 bases, leaving 10 bases between the germline ends. The source material was blood, either unsorted or a sorted T cell fraction (not recorded which). This clonotype originated in a male donor with ankylosing spondylitis. J is TRBJ2-1 and V is TRBV12-3 or TRBV12-4; D perhaps matches TRBD2 (5 bases). The DNA of the CDR3 is TGTGCCAGCAGTTTAGTAGAGGGCTACTACAATGAGCAGTTCTTC. This translates into CASSLVEGYYNEQFF.